These 2 T cell receptor beta chains were all obtained from the same sample, sequenced in a study of blood T cell repertoires in COVID-19. The repertoire was sequenced with immunoSEQ multiplex PCR; TCRdb's copy has only in-frame clones and lacks some. The sample holds more than 200,000 clones; 70% to 90% are singletons and the top ten take approximately 5.3%. The sequencing input was peripheral blood. These receptors came from a woman in her fifties or sixties with COVID-19, enrolled during active disease.

The chain links TRBV4-2 to TRBJ2-3; D might be TRBD1 (5 bases). Germline CDR1 is LGHNA and CDR2 is YNFKEQ. The CDR3 length is 15 residues. The V gene lost 4 bases and the J gene lost 0 bases, with 11 bases spanning the gap. CDR3 protein: CASSLAGSSTDTQYF. In DNA form, the CDR3 reads TGTGCCAGCAGCCTAGCAGGGTCTAGCACAGATACGCAGTATTTT.

The chain combines TRBV12-5 with TRBJ2-5; 10 nucleotides align to TRBD1. CDR1 is LGHNT, CDR2 FRNRAP, per germline. V was clipped by 4 bases and J by 1 base; unmatched bases: 9. The CDR3 covers 17 residues. The CDR3 sequence is CASGYYGQGGIQETQYF. The CDR3 DNA sequence: TGTGCTAGTGGTTACTACGGACAGGGGGGGATCCAAGAGACCCAGTACTTC.